The 27 T cell receptor beta chains in this list originate from one sample, sequenced in a study of blood T cell repertoires in COVID-19 (TCRdb year 2020). Library prep was done by the immunoSEQ multiplex PCR assay. The immuneACCESS repertoire file appears here via TCRdb, limited to in-frame rearrangements. These files lack a portion of the clones; in checked studies, under half of the deficit traces to unresolved V genes, and the cause of the others is not known. Counted in this sample were about 200,000 clones; 75% to 90% of them appeared once. 8% to 9% of the sample comes from the top ten. Sequenced input: peripheral blood. These TCRs come from a woman older than 75 with COVID-19, enrolled during active disease.

This chain connects TRBV6-4 to TRBJ1-5, with a possible D match to TRBD1 (6 bases). Germline V gene sequence: CDR1 MRHNA, CDR2 SNTAGT. V was pared by 3 bases and J by 7 bases, with 10 bases between. The CDR3 has 13 amino acids. Here the CDR3 DNA reads TGTGCCAGCAGTGAGAAACAGGGCCAGCCCCAGCATTTT. It is translated as CASSEKQGQPQHF.

The chain joins TRBV5-6 to TRBJ2-1; 12 bases are shared with TRBD2. The CDR3 has 15 amino acids. J was trimmed by 8 bases and V by 4 bases; bases with no gene match: 7. Germline V gives CDR1 SGHDT, CDR2 YYEEEE. CDR3 sequence: CASSHPSGGAHEQFF. In DNA, the CDR3 is TGTGCCAGCAGCCATCCTAGCGGGGGGGCGCATGAGCAGTTCTTC.

V is TRBV25-1 and J is TRBJ2-7, with 8 nucleotides matching TRBD2. The CDR3 extends over 14 amino acids. V dropped 3 bases and J dropped 3; count of bases not matched to a gene: 4. Germline values: CDR1 MGHDK, CDR2 SYGVNS. CDR3 sequence reads: CASSDGTRGYEQYF. DNA for the CDR3: TGTGCCAGCAGTGATGGGACTAGGGGCTACGAGCAGTACTTC.

The chain is built from TRBV6-2 or TRBV6-3 and TRBJ2-7, with 9 bases identical to TRBD2. After removal of 6 bases from V and 0 bases from J, the junction contained 3 bases not matched to a gene. The CDR3 has 14 residues. Germline V gene lookup returns CDR1 MNHEY and CDR2 SVGEGT. CDR3 residues: CASSIAGASYEQYF. The CDR3 DNA reads TGTGCCAGCAGCATAGCGGGGGCCTCCTACGAGCAGTACTTC.

This clone was seen at least ten times. V is TRBV19 and J is TRBJ1-1; 9 positions agree with TRBD1. The CDR3 sequence is 13 residues long. With V trimmed by 9 bases and J by 0 bases, 2 bases remained unmatched. Germline CDR1 reads LNHDA; CDR2 reads SQIVND (reference sequence). The CDR3, as DNA: TGTGCCAGCGGACAGGGGATGAACACTGAAGCTTTCTTT. Its translation: CASGQGMNTEAFF.

This rearrangement joins TRBV30 to TRBJ1-2; D gene unclear. Trimming cost V 4 bases and J 4 bases, with 10 bases left between them. The CDR3 length is 12 residues. CDR1 and CDR2 (germline): GTSNPN, SVGIG (reference sequence). The CDR3 coding sequence is TGTGCCTGGACTTCTCACAGCTATGGCTACACCTTC. Its translation is CAWTSHSYGYTF.

The chain recombines TRBV5-1 with TRBJ2-7; weak D call: TRBD2 (5 bases). Germline loops: CDR1 SGHRS, CDR2 YFSETQ. Deletions cut 0 bases from V and 6 bases from J, with 13 bases between. The length of the CDR3 is 14 residues. DNA for the CDR3: TGCGCCAGCAGCTTGGAGGGTCCAGGAGGCGAGCAGTACTTC. This encodes CASSLEGPGGEQYF.

This clone has only a few counts. This chain uses TRBV18 with TRBJ2-1; 8 nucleotides line up with TRBD2. The V and J ends lost 8 bases and 7 bases, in that order; junction bases with no gene match: 19. CDR1 and CDR2 from the germline V gene are KGHSH and LQKENI. The CDR3 spans 17 residues. This CDR3 is CASATPSSGSILNEQFF. CDR3 bases: TGTGCCAGCGCAACTCCGAGCAGCGGGAGTATCTTAAATGAGCAGTTCTTC.

V usage is TRBV5-4 and J usage is TRBJ1-2, with a possible D match to TRBD1 (5 bases). The CDR3 is made up of 15 amino acids. The germline V gene encodes CDR1 SGHNT and CDR2 YYREEE (reference sequence). V lost 3 bases and J lost 0, with 12 bases in between. The CDR3 here is CASSWGVLANYGYTF. The CDR3 nucleotides are TGTGCCAGCAGCTGGGGGGTCCTAGCTAACTATGGCTACACCTTC. Full variable domain (outside the CDR3, taken from reference TRBV5-4 and TRBJ1-2): ETGVTQSPTHLIKTRGQQVTLRCSSQSGHNTVSWYQQALGQGPQFIFQYYREEENGRGNFPPRFSGLQFPNYSSELNVNALELDDSALYLCASSWGVLANYGYTFGSGTRLTVV.

This chain links TRBV10-1 with TRBJ2-7; 8 bases agree with TRBD1. V shed 3 bases and J 4 bases; nucleotides not matched to a gene: 20. Germline V gives CDR1 WNHNN, CDR2 SYGVQD (reference sequence). CDR3 size: 19 residues. The CDR3: CASSESDRGLIMGGYEQYF. The CDR3 DNA reads as TGCGCCAGCAGTGAAAGTGACAGGGGCCTTATAATGGGTGGGTACGAGCAGTACTTC.

The V gene is TRBV18, the J gene TRBJ2-5; TRBD2 aligns across 15 bases. Germline V gives CDR1 KGHSH, CDR2 LQKENI. The length of the CDR3 is 19 residues. V trimming: 3 bases; J trimming: 2 bases; junction bases outside the gene matches: 10. The CDR3 here is CASSPLPGLAGGIQETQYF. As DNA, the CDR3 is TGTGCCAGCTCACCGCTCCCGGGACTAGCGGGGGGCATACAAGAGACCCAGTACTTC.

V and J are TRBV5-1 and TRBJ2-3; the D gene is possibly TRBD2 (6 bases). Germline CDR1 reads SGHRS; CDR2 reads YFSETQ. This CDR3 region has 15 residues. V gave up 6 bases and J gave up 3 bases, with 17 bases separating them. The CDR3 protein is CASTRSGVSTDTQYF. In DNA form, the CDR3 reads TGCGCCAGCACCCGATCGGGGGTTTCGACAGATACGCAGTATTTT.

This chain joins TRBV7-9 and TRBJ1-1; no clear D gene. This CDR3 has 11 residues. V lost 5 bases and J lost 8, with 9 bases in between. Germline-derived CDR1 and CDR2 are SEHNR and FQNEAQ (reference sequence). The CDR3 bases are TGTGCCAGCAGCCCGACGGGAGAAGCTTTCTTT. Translation gives CASSPTGEAFF.

This clone was picked up one time. The chain recombines TRBV6-5 with TRBJ1-5; TRBD1 might be the D (5 bases). The CDR3 is 13 amino acids. The germline V gene encodes CDR1 MNHEY and CDR2 SVGAGI. Trimming shortened V by 6 bases and J by 4 bases, and 10 bases separated the two germline ends. The CDR3 DNA reads as TGTGCCAGCAGGGGAGGGGCAAATCAGCCCCAGCATTTT. This sequence encodes CASRGGANQPQHF.

In its sample, this clone was seen once. The germline gene is not matched at one end of the junction; a read error may be the cause. The CDR3 nucleotides read TGTGTCAGCAGTGAGGGGACAGGGGCCTTACGGAAACTGTTTTTT. This encodes CVSSEGTGALRKLFF. The chain links TRBV2 to TRBJ1-4; 10 nucleotides agree with TRBD1. The CDR3 loop spans 15 amino acids. In germline, CDR1 is SNHLY, CDR2 FYNNEI.

The rearrangement joins TRBV6-2 or TRBV6-3 to TRBJ1-4; tentative D call: TRBD1 (6 bases). CDR1 is MNHEY and CDR2 is SVGEGT in the germline V gene. The CDR3 is 14 residues long. V lost 3 bases and J lost 4, with 9 bases in between. CDR3 DNA: TGTGCCAGCAGTTATGGACAGCTTAATGAAAAACTGTTTTTT. The encoded protein is CASSYGQLNEKLFF.

V gene TRBV6-5 combines with J gene TRBJ1-2, with TRBD1 matching 7 bases. Germline V gene lookup returns CDR1 MNHEY and CDR2 SVGAGI. This CDR3 is built from 15 residues. Losses at the gene ends were 2 bases for V and 8 bases for J; bases not matched to a gene: 11. In nucleotides, the CDR3 is TGTGCCAGCAGTTACCAGTCGACAGGGTTCGGGGGCTACACCTTC. Its protein is CASSYQSTGFGGYTF.

The chain carries TRBV30 and TRBJ1-2; D gene uncertain. In germline, CDR1 is GTSNPN, CDR2 SVGIG (reference sequence). This CDR3 contains 12 residues. The V end was cut by 0 bases, the J end by 8 bases, with 10 bases between. The CDR3 here is CAWSVGSGGYTF. The DNA of the CDR3 is TGTGCCTGGAGTGTTGGATCGGGGGGCTACACCTTC. The whole variable domain, remainder taken from reference TRBV30 and TRBJ1-2, is SQTIHQWPATLVQPVGSPLSLECTVEGTSNPNLYWYRQAAGRGLQLLFYSVGIGQISSEVPQNLSASRPQDRQFILSSKKLLLSDSGFYLCAWSVGSGGYTFGSGTRLTVV.

The genes are TRBV6-2 or TRBV6-3 and TRBJ2-4; 7 bases line up with TRBD2. V lost 4 bases, J lost 4 bases, and 13 bases stayed unmatched. From germline, CDR1 is MNHEY and CDR2 SVGEGT. The CDR3 loop spans 17 amino acids. The CDR3 is CASSSTPPASGKNIQYF. CDR3 nucleotide sequence: TGTGCCAGCAGTTCCACCCCGCCTGCTAGCGGTAAAAACATTCAGTACTTC.

This clone has only one observation. This chain links TRBV28 with TRBJ1-5; 8 nucleotides match TRBD1. CDR1 and CDR2 from the germline V gene are MDHEN and SYDVKM. V lost 4 bases to trimming and J lost 9 bases; unmatched junction nucleotides: 14. This CDR3 comprises 16 residues. The CDR3, as DNA: TGTGCCAGCAGTTCCGTCCCGGGACAGGACCAGGGGCCCCAGCATTTT. Translation gives CASSSVPGQDQGPQHF.

This sequence joins TRBV6-5 and TRBJ2-3, with D maybe TRBD2 (6 bases). CDR1 is MNHEY, CDR2 SVGAGI, per germline. The CDR3 consists of 13 residues. The V end was cut by 11 bases, the J end by 0 bases, with 12 bases between. The CDR3: CAAGTWSTDTQYF. The CDR3 bases are TGTGCCGCAGGGACTTGGAGCACAGATACGCAGTATTTT.

This chain joins TRBV3-1 (or the pseudogene TRBV3-2) and TRBJ1-4, with D maybe TRBD1 (5 bases). CDR1 LGHDT and CDR2 YNNKEL come from the germline V gene (reference sequence). V was shortened by 1 base and J by 7 bases, with 10 bases between the two germline ends. There are 14 residues in the CDR3. The CDR3 bases are TGTGCCAGCAGCCAAGGGCAGGGTGTTGAAAAACTGTTTTTT. It codes for CASSQGQGVEKLFF.

The chain combines TRBV11-2 with TRBJ2-1; 11 nucleotides line up with TRBD2. V shed 7 bases and J 3 bases; nucleotides not matched to a gene: 8. This CDR3 comprises 16 residues. The V gene's germline CDR1 is SGHAT and CDR2 FQNNGV. In DNA form, the CDR3 reads TGTGCCAGCATCGGACGACTAGCGGGGTTCTACAATGAGCAGTTCTTC. Translated, it gives CASIGRLAGFYNEQFF. The whole variable domain, remainder taken from reference TRBV11-2 and TRBJ2-1, is EAGVAQSPRYKIIEKRQSVAFWCNPISGHATLYWYQQILGQGPKLLIQFQNNGVVDDSQLPKDRFSAERLKGVDSTLKIQPAKLEDSAVYLCASIGRLAGFYNEQFFGPGTRLTVL.

This clone showed up just once. The rearrangement uses TRBV28 and TRBJ2-7; tentatively, D is TRBD1 (5 bases). Germline lookup yields CDR1 MDHEN and CDR2 SYDVKM. Trimming removed 4 bases from V and 8 bases from J, with 18 bases in between. This CDR3 contains 14 residues. This CDR3 reads CASSSTVTVFKQYF. CDR3 nucleotide sequence: TGTGCCAGCAGTTCGACAGTCACCGTATTTAAGCAGTACTTC.

The chain employs TRBV6-6 and TRBJ2-1; possibly TRBD2 for D (6 bases). This CDR3 region has 14 residues. Trimming removed 0 bases at V and 3 bases at J, with 6 bases between. The germline V gene encodes CDR1 MNHNY and CDR2 SVGAGI (reference sequence). CDR3 amino acids: CASSYSGGYNEQFF. CDR3 nucleotides: TGTGCCAGCAGTTACTCGGGAGGCTACAATGAGCAGTTCTTC.

The rearrangement links TRBV7-3 to TRBJ2-3, with D perhaps TRBD2 (6 bases). V was clipped by 1 base and J by 8 bases, with 10 bases between them. Germline V gives CDR1 SGHTA, CDR2 FQGTGA. The CDR3 covers 13 residues. The CDR3 DNA is TGTGCCAGCAGCTTAAAGGCTAGCGTTACGCAGTATTTT. Residues: CASSLKASVTQYF.

The chain joins TRBV10-1 to TRBJ2-3; 7 positions agree with TRBD2. The germline V gene has CDR1 WNHNN and CDR2 SYGVQD (reference sequence). V dropped 0 bases and J dropped 4; count of bases not matched to a gene: 1. The CDR3 runs to 14 residues. CDR3 protein: CASSESAGADTQYF. The DNA of the CDR3 is TGCGCCAGCAGTGAGTCGGCGGGGGCAGATACGCAGTATTTT.